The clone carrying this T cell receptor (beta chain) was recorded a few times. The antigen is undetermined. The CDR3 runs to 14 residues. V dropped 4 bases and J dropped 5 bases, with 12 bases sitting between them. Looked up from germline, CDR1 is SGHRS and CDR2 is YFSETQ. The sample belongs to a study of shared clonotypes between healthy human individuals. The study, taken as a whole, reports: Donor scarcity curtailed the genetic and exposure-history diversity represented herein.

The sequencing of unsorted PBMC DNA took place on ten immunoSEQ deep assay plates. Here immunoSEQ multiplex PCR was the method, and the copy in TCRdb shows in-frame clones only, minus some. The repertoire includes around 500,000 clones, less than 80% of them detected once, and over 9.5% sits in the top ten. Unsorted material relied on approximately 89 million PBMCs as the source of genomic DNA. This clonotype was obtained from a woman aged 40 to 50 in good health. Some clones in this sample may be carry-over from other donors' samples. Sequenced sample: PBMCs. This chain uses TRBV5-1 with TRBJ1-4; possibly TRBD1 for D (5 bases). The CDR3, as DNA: TGCGCCAGCAGCGGACAACAACTAAATGAAAAACTGTTTTTT. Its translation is CASSGQQLNEKLFF.